This paragraph reports one TCR beta chain. Germline CDR1 MNHEY, CDR2 SMNVEV (reference sequence). V lost 6 bases and J lost 5; bases outside the gene matches: 12. The CDR3 runs to 16 residues. Original handling: How many nucleated cells were present was estimated from reference gene primer amplification. TCRdb's copy holds only in-frame clones and misses some; the assay was immunoSEQ multiplex PCR. V and J calls and clone size are copied from that table; D and trimming were computed from the DNA. The sample lists nearly 35,000 clones; 87% were seen once. The sample is drawn from a study of blood T cell repertoires in COVID-19. The overall study: The United States, Italy and Spain supplied acute and convalescent COVID-19 samples. Sample material is recorded as cDNA or gDNA derived from T cells, B-cell-depleted T cells, or PBMCs.

Sequenced material: peripheral blood. The sequence was collected from a human donor in a cohort sampled during active COVID-19. This chain uses TRBV27 with TRBJ2-1, with TRBD1 matching 8 bases. The CDR3 spells CASSTGGPPAHNEQFF. The CDR3 bases are TGTGCCAGCAGCACAGGGGGACCACCCGCTCACAATGAGCAGTTCTTC.